These 31 T cell receptor beta chains originate from one sample sequenced in a study of early T cells in non-severe SARS-CoV-2 infection. TCRdb used MiXCR to reprocess the 5' RACE reads, holding one entry per CDR3 protein. The sample records more than 65,000 distinct CDR3 sequences, 10% to 15% being singletons. The specimen sequenced was whole blood. The receptor source for this set is an adult who was a healthcare worker with PCR-confirmed SARS-CoV-2 infection or an uninfected control (not recorded which).

This clonotype was counted many times. V usage is TRBV28 and J usage is TRBJ2-1; D might be TRBD2 (5 bases). With 6 bases removed from V and 3 bases from J, the gap between germline ends came to 18 bases. The germline V gene encodes CDR1 MDHEN and CDR2 SYDVKM. This CDR3 region has 16 residues. Written as DNA, the CDR3 is TGTGCCAGCAGGAGCGCGGAGAGCGGTTTCTACAATGAGCAGTTCTTC. Residues: CASRSAESGFYNEQFF.

V gene TRBV29-1 combines with J gene TRBJ2-7; D gene ambiguous. The CDR3 covers 11 residues. The germline CDR1 and CDR2 sequences are SQVTM and ANQGSEA. V lost 7 bases, J lost 3 bases, and 10 bases lay in between. DNA for the CDR3: TGCAGCGCACAAGATGTCTACGAGCAGTACTTC. The encoded protein is CSAQDVYEQYF.

The chain joins TRBV11-2 to TRBJ2-2, with D perhaps matching TRBD2 (5 bases). The length of the CDR3 is 15 residues. The V end was cut by 9 bases, the J end by 0 bases, with 14 bases between. Germline CDR1 SGHAT, CDR2 FQNNGV. In nucleotides, the CDR3 is TGTGCCAGGAGCCGCGCGGGTGCGAACACCGGGGAGCTGTTTTTT. This codes for CARSRAGANTGELFF.

This clonotype was detected ten times or more. The chain carries TRBV2 and TRBJ2-1; 14 bases match TRBD2. The CDR3 consists of 15 residues. V dropped 4 bases and J dropped 5; count of bases not matched to a gene: 1. Germline-derived CDR1 and CDR2 are SNHLY and FYNNEI. The CDR3 reads CASSAGLAGDNEQFF. In DNA form, the CDR3 reads TGTGCCAGCAGTGCGGGACTAGCGGGAGACAATGAGCAGTTCTTC.

This chain joins TRBV6-2 or TRBV6-3 and TRBJ2-1, with unresolved D. Per the germline V gene, CDR1 is MNHEY and CDR2 is SVGEGT. Trimming removed 0 bases from V and 3 bases from J, with 12 bases in between. This CDR3 is 16 amino acids long. The CDR3, as DNA: TGTGCCAGCAGTTACTCGTCGGTAGAGATCTACAATGAGCAGTTCTTC. It encodes CASSYSSVEIYNEQFF.

Comments on this clonotype: A clone one base away is much larger, so this may be a read error. The rearrangement uses TRBV20-1 and TRBJ2-7, with D perhaps matching TRBD2 (6 bases). CDR1 is DFQATT and CDR2 is SNEGSKA in the germline V gene (reference sequence). The CDR3 has 14 amino acids. V lost 3 bases, J lost 3 bases, and 15 bases lay in between. Here the CDR3 DNA reads TGCAGTGCTAGCTTAGCGGCAAGCTTCTACGAGCAGTACTTC. This gives the protein CSASLAASFYEQYF.

This chain links TRBV29-1 with TRBJ2-7; D is tentatively TRBD1 or TRBD2 (5 bases each). The CDR3 is 12 amino acids. Per germline, CDR1 SQVTM and CDR2 ANQGSEA. V gave up 4 bases and J gave up 0 bases, with 7 bases separating them. CDR3 protein: CSVAGTSYEQYF. In nucleotides, the CDR3 is TGCAGCGTTGCAGGGACCTCCTACGAGCAGTACTTC.

In DNA form, the CDR3 reads TGCAGTGCTAGACCAAACTCCGGGACTAGCGGAGAGACCCAGTACTTC. Translating gives CSARPNSGTSGETQYF. The chain couples TRBV20-1 to TRBJ2-5; 11 bases are a match to TRBD2. The germline V gene encodes CDR1 DFQATT and CDR2 SNEGSKA (reference sequence). V lost 2 bases to trimming and J lost 4 bases; unmatched junction nucleotides: 9. The CDR3 has 16 amino acids.

The table lists this clonotype with a few counts. V gene TRBV4-1 combines with J gene TRBJ1-3; no clear D gene. Trimming shortened V by 4 bases and J by 1 base, and 11 bases separated the two germline ends. CDR1 is MGHRA and CDR2 is YSYEKL in the germline V gene. This CDR3 is built from 15 residues. The CDR3 sequence: CASSPRGGSGNTIYF. In DNA form, the CDR3 reads TGCGCCAGCAGCCCCCGTGGAGGTTCTGGAAACACCATATATTTT.

This clonotype was seen more than once but under ten times. Here the CDR3 reads CASSASGTSGNTIYF. CDR3 coding DNA: TGTGCCAGCAGCGCGTCCGGGACCTCTGGAAACACCATATATTTT. V gene TRBV7-8 combines with J gene TRBJ1-3; TRBD1 might be the D (5 bases). The CDR3 totals 15 residues. In germline, CDR1 is SGHVS, CDR2 FQNEAQ. V was shortened by 5 bases and J by 0 bases, with 11 bases between the two germline ends.

This clonotype was seen at least ten times. The chain is built from TRBV11-2 and TRBJ2-1, with TRBD1 matching over 8 bases. Germline-derived CDR1 and CDR2 are SGHAT and FQNNGV. The V gene end was trimmed by 2 bases and the J gene end by 8 bases; junction bases not matched to a gene: 8. The CDR3 covers 15 residues. The DNA for the CDR3 is TGTGCCAGCAGCTTAATCCAGGGGGCTCGTCATGAGCAGTTCTTC. Translation: CASSLIQGARHEQFF.

At least ten counts were recorded for this clonotype. The rearrangement uses TRBV5-1 and TRBJ2-5; the match to TRBD1 covers 9 bases. The ends lost 0 bases at V and 5 bases at J; junction bases unmatched: 5. Germline CDR1 is SGHRS and CDR2 is YFSETQ. This CDR3 has 15 amino acids. The CDR3 bases are TGCGCCAGCAGCTTGGTCGAGACAGGGGGGGAGACCCAGTACTTC. It yields the protein CASSLVETGGETQYF.

This clonotype was seen ten or more times. V usage is TRBV24-1 and J usage is TRBJ2-5, with TRBD1 as a possible D gene (6 bases). This CDR3 is 12 amino acids long. Trimming removed 7 bases from V and 5 bases from J, with 10 bases in between. Germline V gives CDR1 KGHDR, CDR2 SFDVKD. The CDR3 bases are TGTGCCACCAGCGGACAGACCGAGACCCAGTACTTC. This encodes CATSGQTETQYF.

This clonotype was counted many times. The gene calls are TRBV11-2 and TRBJ2-2; D gene unclear. The germline gives CDR1 SGHAT, CDR2 FQNNGV. The V end lost 11 bases, the J end lost 2 bases, and 12 bases lay between the germline ends. The length of the CDR3 is 13 residues. CDR3 coding DNA: TGTGCCTGGCAGACTTTCAACACCGGGGAGCTGTTTTTT. It is translated as CAWQTFNTGELFF.

The sample holds many counts of this clonotype. V and J are TRBV18 and TRBJ2-7; tentative D call: TRBD2 (6 bases). V was trimmed by 3 bases and J by 3 bases, leaving 15 bases between them. Germline CDR1 KGHSH, CDR2 LQKENI. The CDR3 is 15 residues long. CDR3 residues: CASSPLGPGGYEQYF. The CDR3 bases are TGTGCCAGCTCACCCCTCGGGCCCGGGGGCTACGAGCAGTACTTC.

A single count supports this clonotype. CDR3 amino acids: CASSLTVTSVVNEQFF. CDR3 in DNA: TGCGCCAGCAGCTTGACAGTGACTAGCGTCGTCAATGAGCAGTTCTTC. The chain has TRBV5-1 and TRBJ2-1; 8 bases line up with TRBD2. J gave up 6 bases and V 1 base, and 9 bases lay outside the gene matches. There are 16 residues in the CDR3. Germline CDR1 reads SGHRS; CDR2 reads YFSETQ.

V gene TRBV2 combines with J gene TRBJ1-1; 8 bases align to TRBD1. With 2 bases clipped from V and 5 bases from J, the junction kept 7 bases outside the gene matches. Germline lookup yields CDR1 SNHLY and CDR2 FYNNEI. The CDR3 extends over 15 amino acids. The CDR3 sequence is CASSEFRTGPTEAFF. CDR3 DNA: TGTGCCAGCAGTGAATTTCGGACAGGGCCGACTGAAGCTTTCTTT.

This clonotype is medium-sized by share. V and J are TRBV4-1 and TRBJ1-1; the D gene is possibly TRBD1 (6 bases). Germline values: CDR1 MGHRA, CDR2 YSYEKL. The ends were cut back, 4 bases at V and 5 bases at J, with 14 bases in the middle. This CDR3 contains 14 residues. In DNA, the CDR3 is TGCGCCAGCAGCCTGACAGGAGCGGGGACTGAAGCTTTCTTT. This encodes CASSLTGAGTEAFF.

The chain carries TRBV5-1 and TRBJ2-1; 11 nucleotides align to TRBD2. Looked up from germline, CDR1 is SGHRS and CDR2 is YFSETQ. This CDR3 region has 14 residues. V lost 4 bases to trimming and J lost 6 bases; unmatched junction nucleotides: 3. CDR3 amino acids: CASSAGTSGNEQFF. The CDR3, as DNA: TGCGCCAGCAGCGCCGGGACTAGCGGCAATGAGCAGTTCTTC.

The sample holds a few counts of this clonotype. This chain uses TRBV29-1 with TRBJ2-7; 7 bases match TRBD1. Germline trimming cut 6 bases from V and 5 bases from J; bases unmatched to any gene: 16. The CDR3 runs 15 residues. Germline V gene lookup returns CDR1 SQVTM and CDR2 ANQGSEA. CDR3 in amino acids: CSVAPETGSLNEQYF. CDR3 nucleotide sequence: TGCAGCGTCGCCCCCGAGACAGGGTCCTTGAACGAGCAGTACTTC.

This clonotype was counted at least ten times. For the CDR3, the DNA is TGTGCCAGCAGTGTACAGGGGACCGACATTCAGTACTTC. Translated: CASSVQGTDIQYF. The chain uses TRBV25-1 and TRBJ2-4; 7 nucleotides align to TRBD1. Losses at the gene ends were 4 bases for V and 8 bases for J; bases not matched to a gene: 5. The CDR3 extends over 13 amino acids. Per germline, CDR1 MGHDK and CDR2 SYGVNS.

This rearrangement joins TRBV28 to TRBJ2-7; 11 bases are shared with TRBD2. CDR3 length: 13 amino acids. Trimming cost V 6 bases and J 12 bases; bases outside gene matches: 10. Looked up from germline, CDR1 is MDHEN and CDR2 is SYDVKM. The CDR3 spells CASSPGTSGPRYF. CDR3 in DNA: TGTGCCAGCAGCCCCGGGACTAGCGGTCCGCGGTACTTC.

This clonotype has ten or more counts. The chain employs TRBV11-2 and TRBJ2-1, with 12 bases matching TRBD2. Germline lookup yields CDR1 SGHAT and CDR2 FQNNGV. V lost 5 bases and J lost 9; bases outside the gene matches: 8. The CDR3 sequence is 15 residues long. CDR3 nucleotide sequence: TGTGCCAGCAGCGCCCTAGCGGGAGGGGACGGTGAGCAGTTCTTC. Protein: CASSALAGGDGEQFF.

This clonotype was detected many times. This chain links TRBV6-2 or TRBV6-3 with TRBJ2-7; D is ambiguous. CDR1 is MNHEY, CDR2 SVGEGT, per germline. With 4 bases removed from V and 6 bases from J, the gap between germline ends came to 4 bases. CDR3 length equals 10 residues. CDR3 region: CASSFGEQYF. The CDR3 nucleotides read TGTGCCAGCAGTTTCGGCGAGCAGTACTTC.

This clonotype was observed at least ten times. The chain recombines TRBV12-3 or TRBV12-4 with TRBJ2-3, with 11 nucleotides matching TRBD2. The CDR3 has 15 amino acids. J was trimmed by 8 bases and V by 8 bases; bases with no gene match: 12. In DNA, the CDR3 is TGTGCCAGCGGGGGGATACTAGCGGGAGCAAGTACGCAGTATTTT. This sequence encodes CASGGILAGASTQYF.

The gene calls are TRBV29-1 and TRBJ1-1, with a possible D match to TRBD1 (5 bases). The CDR3 has 13 residues. Trimming left V 4 bases short and J 1 base short, with 10 bases between. CDR1 and CDR2 (germline): SQVTM, ANQGSEA. CDR3 sequence reads: CSVAVRANTEAFF. As DNA, the CDR3 is TGCAGCGTTGCCGTCAGGGCGAACACTGAAGCTTTCTTT.

This clonotype was picked up many times. The CDR3 nucleotides are TGTGCCAGCAGTCTTTCGGGACTTCAAGAGACCCAGTACTTC. Its protein product is CASSLSGLQETQYF. This chain connects TRBV7-9 to TRBJ2-5, with D possibly matching TRBD2 (6 bases). Trimming cost V 6 bases and J 2 bases, with 13 bases left between them. Per germline, CDR1 SEHNR and CDR2 FQNEAQ (reference sequence). The CDR3 loop spans 14 amino acids.

This clonotype was seen repeatedly, ten times or more. The chain has TRBV2 and TRBJ1-2, with TRBD1 matching 8 bases. Germline assignment: CDR1 SNHLY and CDR2 FYNNEI. V was clipped by 5 bases and J by 8 bases; unmatched bases: 13. This CDR3 has 15 amino acids. CDR3 protein: CASSTRDRLEGGYTF. The CDR3 coding sequence is TGTGCCAGCAGTACCCGGGACAGGCTGGAGGGAGGCTACACCTTC.

This clonotype has ten or more counts. This chain links TRBV20-1 with TRBJ2-7, with TRBD2 as a possible D gene (5 bases). This CDR3 has 13 amino acids. Per germline, CDR1 DFQATT and CDR2 SNEGSKA (reference sequence). Trimming cost V 6 bases and J 2 bases, with 14 bases left between them. The DNA for the CDR3 is TGCAGTGCGCACTACTCCGGGACCTACGAGCAGTACTTC. Protein sequence: CSAHYSGTYEQYF.

This clonotype was counted at least ten times. This sequence joins TRBV5-3 and TRBJ2-4; 9 positions match TRBD1. TRBV5-3 has ORF status, its function being uncertain. The length of the CDR3 is 14 residues. The V gene end was trimmed by 4 bases and the J gene end by 6 bases; junction bases not matched to a gene: 5. The CDR3 DNA is TGTGCCAGAAGCATGGACAGGGGCCTAAACATTCAGTACTTC. The encoded protein is CARSMDRGLNIQYF.

In its sample, this clonotype was seen many times. The chain combines TRBV7-6 with TRBJ2-7, with 8 bases aligning to TRBD1. Germline trimming cut 5 bases from V and 5 bases from J; bases unmatched to any gene: 8. The CDR3 contains 14 residues. The germline CDR1 and CDR2 sequences are SGHVS and FNYEAQ. This CDR3 reads CASSQGASGNEQYF. In DNA, the CDR3 is TGTGCCAGCAGCCAGGGGGCCTCTGGGAACGAGCAGTACTTC.